The 28 T cell receptor beta chains below come from one sample, sequenced in a study of control samples from healthy donors and cancer patients. Assay: immunoSEQ multiplex PCR; the TCRdb copy retains only in-frame clones and omits some. The sample carries 130,000 or so clones, approximately 92% recorded once. Sequenced material: blood. These receptors were obtained from a woman aged 45-65 years in good health.

This clone was counted once. The V and J genes are TRBV14 and TRBJ2-7, with 7 nucleotides matching TRBD1. CDR3 length: 14 residues. With 2 bases clipped from V and 3 bases from J, the junction kept 4 bases outside the gene matches. Germline V gene sequence: CDR1 SGHDN, CDR2 FVKESK. The CDR3 region is CASSQTGDLYEQYF. The CDR3 DNA reads TGTGCCAGCAGCCAAACAGGGGACCTCTACGAGCAGTACTTC.

The chain is built from TRBV6-5 and TRBJ2-1; a weak D match, TRBD2 (6 bases). V was pared by 7 bases and J by 6 bases, with 19 bases between. The CDR3 has 15 residues. Germline V CDR1 and CDR2: MNHEY, SVGAGI. In DNA, the CDR3 is TGTGCCAGCACCGGACGGGAGTGGGGCTCCAATGAGCAGTTCTTC. It codes for CASTGREWGSNEQFF.

This chain uses TRBV30 with TRBJ1-3; D ambiguous. The CDR3 totals 13 residues. The germline CDR1 and CDR2 sequences are GTSNPN and SVGIG (reference sequence). With 6 bases removed from V and 1 base from J, the gap between germline ends came to 10 bases. This CDR3 is CACPVKSGNTIYF. In DNA form, the CDR3 reads TGTGCCTGCCCAGTCAAATCTGGAAACACCATATATTTT.

A word on this clone: At one boundary the junction diverges from the germline segment, which might be a read error. J is TRBJ1-4 and V is TRBV9; D might be TRBD1 (5 bases). The CDR3 length is 15 residues. Looked up from germline, CDR1 is SGDLS and CDR2 is YYNGEE. CDR3 region: CASNVGGAPNEKLFF. In DNA, the CDR3 is TGTGCCAGCAACGTAGGAGGGGCCCCAAATGAAAAACTGTTTTTT.

The chain uses TRBV19 and TRBJ2-1, with 8 positions matching TRBD2. Losses at the gene ends were 7 bases for V and 5 bases for J; bases not matched to a gene: 10. The CDR3 is 15 amino acids. Germline V gene data show CDR1 as LNHDA and CDR2 as SQIVND (reference sequence). CDR3: CASTSLSGGDNEQFF. The CDR3, as DNA: TGTGCCAGTACCTCCCTGAGCGGGGGAGACAATGAGCAGTTCTTC.

The rearrangement links TRBV7-2 to TRBJ2-5; a possible D gene is TRBD2 (5 bases). This CDR3 is 16 amino acids long. The ends were cut back, 2 bases at V and 2 bases at J, with 15 bases in the middle. Germline V gives CDR1 SGHTA, CDR2 FQGNSA. The CDR3 sequence: CASSLNKAGPQETQYF. The CDR3 coding sequence is TGTGCCAGCAGCTTAAATAAGGCGGGCCCGCAAGAGACCCAGTACTTC. Looking up the rest from reference TRBV7-2 and TRBJ2-5 gives the full variable domain: GAGVSQSPSNKVTEKGKDVELRCDPISGHTALYWYRQSLGQGLEFLIYFQGNSAPDKSGLPSDRFSAERTGGSVSTLTIQRTQQEDSAVYLCASSLNKAGPQETQYFGPGTRLLVL.

This clone was counted ten times or more. V gene TRBV2 combines with J gene TRBJ1-1, with D unclear. Trimming took 5 bases from V and 1 from J, leaving 8 bases between them. The germline CDR1 and CDR2 sequences are SNHLY and FYNNEI. The CDR3 sequence is 13 residues long. This CDR3 is CASSYDGNTEAFF. CDR3 sequence (DNA): TGTGCCAGCAGTTACGACGGGAACACTGAAGCTTTCTTT. Based on the CDR3 plus reference TRBV2 and TRBJ1-1, the full variable domain is EPEVTQTPSHQVTQMGQEVILRCVPISNHLYFYWYRQILGQKVEFLVSFYNNEISEKSEIFDDQFSVERPDGSNFTLKIRSTKLEDSAMYFCASSYDGNTEAFFGQGTRLTVV.

The rearrangement uses TRBV9 and TRBJ1-2; unclear D gene. The CDR3 spans 14 residues. With 4 bases removed from V and 5 bases from J, the gap between germline ends came to 15 bases. Germline V lookup: CDR1 SGDLS, CDR2 YYNGEE. The CDR3 reads CASSPSEGRYGYTF. The CDR3 DNA reads as TGTGCCAGCAGCCCAAGCGAAGGGCGGTATGGCTACACCTTC. The whole variable domain, filled in from reference TRBV9 and TRBJ1-2, reads DSGVTQTPKHLITATGQRVTLRCSPRSGDLSVYWYQQSLDQGLQFLIQYYNGEERAKGNILERFSAQQFPDLHSELNLSSLELGDSALYFCASSPSEGRYGYTFGSGTRLTVV.

This clone was seen only once. V and J are TRBV7-2 and TRBJ1-2; D ambiguous. The germline V gene encodes CDR1 SGHTA and CDR2 FQGNSA. Trimming took off 5 bases at V and 6 bases at J, with 19 bases between the two ends. The CDR3 loop spans 15 amino acids. In DNA, the CDR3 is TGTGCCAGCAGCCGCTACCCAGCCGGTGTGGATGGCTACACCTTC. Translation: CASSRYPAGVDGYTF.

This clone was seen only once. The V gene is TRBV2, the J gene TRBJ2-3; 8 bases fit TRBD2. There are 16 residues in the CDR3. Germline V gives CDR1 SNHLY, CDR2 FYNNEI. The ends lost 3 bases at V and 4 bases at J; junction bases unmatched: 9. The CDR3 DNA follows: TGTGCCAGCAGTGATAGTTGGTTAGCGGGGTCAGATACGCAGTATTTT. Its protein is CASSDSWLAGSDTQYF.

This chain uses TRBV6-5 with TRBJ2-1; 7 bases are shared with TRBD2. The V segment lost 4 bases and the J segment 5 bases; nucleotides outside the gene matches: 11. This CDR3 spans 16 amino acids. Germline V lookup: CDR1 MNHEY, CDR2 SVGAGI. DNA of the CDR3: TGTGCCAGCAGTTTACACGCGGGAGTACGAAACAATGAGCAGTTCTTC. Its protein is CASSLHAGVRNNEQFF.

The chain links TRBV2 to TRBJ2-3, with D unclear. The CDR3 spans 12 residues. Germline V CDR1 and CDR2: SNHLY, FYNNEI. V lost 6 bases to trimming and J lost 2 bases, with 6 bases between them. The CDR3 loop reads CASSLPTDTQYF. As DNA, the CDR3 is TGTGCCAGCAGCCTCCCCACAGATACGCAGTATTTT.

The chain links TRBV7-2 to TRBJ1-1; D is perhaps TRBD1 (5 bases). V lost 5 bases to trimming and J lost 0 bases, with 19 bases between them. CDR3 length: 17 amino acids. Germline V gene data show CDR1 as SGHTA and CDR2 as FQGNSA. The DNA of the CDR3 is TGTGCCAGCAGCGTAGGGACGGGAGATTGGTTGAACACTGAAGCTTTCTTT. It codes for CASSVGTGDWLNTEAFF.

This chain uses TRBV29-1 with TRBJ1-1; 11 nucleotides align to TRBD1. V gave up 4 bases and J gave up 4 bases; unmatched junction bases: 2. The germline CDR1 and CDR2 sequences are SQVTM and ANQGSEA. The CDR3 runs 13 residues. The chain's CDR3 is CSVGDRGGTEAFF. Here the CDR3 DNA reads TGCAGCGTTGGGGACAGGGGGGGCACTGAAGCTTTCTTT.

The rearrangement joins TRBV2 to TRBJ1-1; a weak D match, TRBD1 (6 bases). The germline V and J ends were trimmed by 6 bases and 7 bases, with 9 bases remaining between them. The CDR3 runs to 11 residues. Germline V CDR1 and CDR2: SNHLY, FYNNEI. Here the CDR3 DNA reads TGTGCCAGCAGCCGACAGGTTGAAGCTTTCTTT. Encoded protein: CASSRQVEAFF.

V usage is TRBV10-3 and J usage is TRBJ2-1, with TRBD1 identical over 8 bases. The V segment lost 3 bases and the J segment 9 bases; nucleotides outside the gene matches: 10. The CDR3 has 15 residues. Germline-derived CDR1 and CDR2 are ENHRY and SYGVKD. The CDR3 loop is CAISDRQGMDTEQFF. DNA for the CDR3: TGTGCCATCAGTGACAGACAGGGGATGGATACTGAGCAGTTCTTC.

The rearrangement uses TRBV7-2 and TRBJ1-2, with TRBD1 matching over 9 bases. The V and J ends lost 5 bases and 5 bases, in that order; junction bases with no gene match: 12. The CDR3 is 16 residues long. Germline values: CDR1 SGHTA, CDR2 FQGNSA. The CDR3 DNA sequence: TGTGCCAGCAGCCCGGGACAGGGTATCTTTCTGTATGGCTACACCTTC. Its translation: CASSPGQGIFLYGYTF.

This rearrangement joins TRBV13 to TRBJ2-3; D is tentatively TRBD1 or TRBD2 (6 bases each). Germline CDR1 PRHDT, CDR2 FYEKMQ (reference sequence). The CDR3 covers 16 residues. V lost 1 base and J 1 base, leaving 12 bases between the germline ends. Here the CDR3 DNA reads TGTGCCAGCAGCTTAGAGGGGGGCAGGGGCACAGATACGCAGTATTTT. This sequence encodes CASSLEGGRGTDTQYF.

V is TRBV5-6 and J is TRBJ1-5; weak D call: TRBD1 (6 bases). Germline V gives CDR1 SGHDT, CDR2 YYEEEE. The CDR3 length is 12 residues. V was trimmed by 5 bases and J by 7 bases, leaving 10 bases between them. Written as DNA, the CDR3 is TGTGCCAGCAGTTACCAGGGGCAGCCCCAGCATTTT. It codes for CASSYQGQPQHF.

The chain employs TRBV7-9 and TRBJ1-1, with a tentative D call TRBD1 (5 bases). This CDR3 is built from 17 residues. Trimming left V 1 base short and J 3 bases short, with 18 bases between. Germline V gives CDR1 SEHNR, CDR2 FQNEAQ (reference sequence). The CDR3 protein is CASSLGFQGRGYTEAFF. The CDR3 region has the DNA TGTGCCAGCAGCTTAGGCTTTCAGGGAAGGGGCTACACTGAAGCTTTCTTT.

This clone was counted once. The CDR3 DNA reads as TGTGCCAGCAGCTTGAGGGCCGCAGCCCGGCGGGGCTACACCTTC. It yields the protein CASSLRAAARRGYTF. V gene TRBV5-6 combines with J gene TRBJ1-2; D uncertain. The CDR3 is made up of 15 amino acids. Trimming pared 1 base from V and 8 bases from J, leaving 18 bases between. Germline CDR1 is SGHDT and CDR2 is YYEEEE.

The J gene is TRBJ2-5, the V gene TRBV28; 10 bases are a match to TRBD2. Per germline, CDR1 MDHEN and CDR2 SYDVKM. The CDR3 sequence is 17 residues long. The junction had 16 bases not matched to a gene; V was cut back by 6 bases and J by 6 bases. CDR3 loop: CASSLTGTSALRKTQYF. The CDR3 nucleotides read TGTGCCAGCAGCCTTACAGGGACTAGCGCCCTCCGGAAGACCCAGTACTTC.

The table lists this clone with a count of one. The chain employs TRBV7-9 and TRBJ1-2; 9 nucleotides line up with TRBD1. The V gene's germline CDR1 is SEHNR and CDR2 FQNEAQ (reference sequence). The V segment lost 4 bases and the J segment 8 bases; nucleotides outside the gene matches: 11. The CDR3 runs 15 residues. CDR3 amino acids: CASSSTGGSTRGYTF. In DNA form, the CDR3 reads TGTGCCAGCAGCTCCACAGGGGGCTCGACAAGAGGCTACACCTTC.

The chain is built from TRBV5-4 and TRBJ1-1; D possibly corresponds to TRBD1 (5 bases). Germline CDR1 SGHNT, CDR2 YYREEE (reference sequence). This CDR3 comprises 14 residues. V was trimmed by 3 bases and J by 1 base, leaving 10 bases between them. The CDR3 sequence is CASSSFRGNTEAFF. CDR3 coding DNA: TGTGCCAGCAGCTCGTTTAGGGGGAACACTGAAGCTTTCTTT.

This chain connects TRBV4-1 to TRBJ2-6; maybe TRBD2 (6 bases). V shed 1 base and J shed 5 bases, with 9 bases lying between them. The CDR3 length is 15 residues. Germline V gene lookup returns CDR1 MGHRA and CDR2 YSYEKL. CDR3 residues: CASSQAGVRANVLTF. The CDR3 nucleotides are TGCGCCAGCAGCCAAGCGGGGGTCCGGGCCAACGTCCTGACTTTC.

This chain joins TRBV7-2 and TRBJ2-1; 13 nucleotides agree with TRBD2. V was pared by 5 bases and J by 6 bases, with 10 bases of the junction left unmatched. Germline V gene lookup returns CDR1 SGHTA and CDR2 FQGNSA. This CDR3 spans 17 amino acids. The CDR3 sequence is CASSITSGGAVRNEQFF. The DNA of the CDR3 is TGTGCCAGCAGCATTACTAGCGGGGGGGCCGTGCGCAATGAGCAGTTCTTC.

This chain connects TRBV6-5 to TRBJ2-1, with D unclear. The CDR3 is made up of 12 amino acids. CDR1 MNHEY and CDR2 SVGAGI come from the germline V gene. The ends were cut back, 2 bases at V and 16 bases at J, with 15 bases in the middle. DNA for the CDR3: TGTGCCAGCAGTTACGGGAAATGTTTGGACTTCTTC. Encoded protein: CASSYGKCLDFF.

The chain carries TRBV18 and TRBJ1-6; no clear D. The V end lost 8 bases, the J end lost 0 bases, and 17 bases lay between the germline ends. Germline V gene sequence: CDR1 KGHSH, CDR2 LQKENI. CDR3 length equals 17 residues. The CDR3 sequence is CASGRTVGSSYNSPLHF. The CDR3 nucleotides are TGTGCCAGCGGCAGGACTGTAGGAAGCTCCTATAATTCACCCCTCCACTTT.